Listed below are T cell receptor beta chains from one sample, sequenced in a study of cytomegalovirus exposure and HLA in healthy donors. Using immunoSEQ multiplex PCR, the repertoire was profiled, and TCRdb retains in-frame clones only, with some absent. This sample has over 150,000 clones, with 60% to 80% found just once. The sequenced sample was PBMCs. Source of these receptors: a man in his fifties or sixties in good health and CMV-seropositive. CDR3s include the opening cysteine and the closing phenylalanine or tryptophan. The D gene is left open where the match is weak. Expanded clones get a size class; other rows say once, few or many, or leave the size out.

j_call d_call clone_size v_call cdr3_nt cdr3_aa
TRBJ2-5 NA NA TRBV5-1 TGCGCCAGCACGGTGGAAGAGACCCAGTACTTC CASTVEETQYF
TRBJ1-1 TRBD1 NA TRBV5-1 TGCGCCAGCAGCTTGGGGGGACAGGGGCTGAACACTGAAGCTTTCTTT CASSLGGQGLNTEAFF
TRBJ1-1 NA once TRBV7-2 TGTGCCAGCAGCCAACATCCGAACACTGAAGCTTTCTTT CASSQHPNTEAFF
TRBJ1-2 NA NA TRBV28 TGTGCCAGCAGTCCAGGGGAACCATATGGCTACACCTTC CASSPGEPYGYTF
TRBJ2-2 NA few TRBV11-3 TGTGCCAGCAGCTTAGACGGTCGGAACACCGGGGAGCTGTTTTTT CASSLDGRNTGELFF
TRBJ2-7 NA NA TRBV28 TGTGCCAGCAGCCGGGGACAAGGGCGCGAGCAGTACTTC CASSRGQGREQYF
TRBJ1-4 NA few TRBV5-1 TGCGCCAGCAGCTTGGGGAGTAGCGCAACTAATGAAAAACTGTTTTTT CASSLGSSATNEKLFF
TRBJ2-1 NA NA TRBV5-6 TGTGCCAGCAGCTTGGGATGGCGGAATGAGCAGTTCTTC CASSLGWRNEQFF
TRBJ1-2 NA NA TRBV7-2 TGTGCCAGCAGCGTAGCGATCAGGGGTTCGGACTATGGCTACACCTTC CASSVAIRGSDYGYTF
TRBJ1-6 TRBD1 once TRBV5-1 TGCGCCAGCAGCTTGGACCCGGGACAGGGTAATTCACCCCTCCACTTT CASSLDPGQGNSPLHF
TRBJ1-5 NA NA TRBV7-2 TGTGCCAGCAGCTTCGATGGGGCGATCAATCAGCCCCAGCATTTT CASSFDGAINQPQHF
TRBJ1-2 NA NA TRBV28 TGTGCCAGCAGCAAAGGGGTTGGGGCTGGCTACACCTTC CASSKGVGAGYTF
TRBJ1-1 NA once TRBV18 TGTGCCAGCTCCCCTCTTGGGGCGGGAACTGAAGCTTTCTTT CASSPLGAGTEAFF
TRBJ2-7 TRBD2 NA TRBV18 TGTGCCAGCTCATTAAGCGGGGGCCAATCCTACGAGCAGTACTTC CASSLSGGQSYEQYF
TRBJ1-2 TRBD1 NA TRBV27 TGTGCCAGCATGGGACAGGAGGCCTATGGCTACACCTTC CASMGQEAYGYTF
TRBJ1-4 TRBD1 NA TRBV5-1 TGCGCCAGCAGCTTGGCGCGGACAGGGGGACGTTGGGCAGCTAATGAAAAACTGTTTTTT CASSLARTGGRWAANEKLFF
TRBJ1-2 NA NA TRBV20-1 TGCAGTCCAGGGTTGGTCTATGGCTACACCTTC CSPGLVYGYTF
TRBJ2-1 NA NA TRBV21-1 TGTGCCAGCAGCAAGGGCGACGGCTCCTACAATGAGCAGTTCTTC CASSKGDGSYNEQFF
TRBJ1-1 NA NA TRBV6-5 TGTGCCAGCAGTTACTCACATGCGGGCACTGAAGCTTTCTTT CASSYSHAGTEAFF
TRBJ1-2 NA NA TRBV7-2 TGTGCCAGCAGCTTAGGAGGGTACTATGGCTACACCTTC CASSLGGYYGYTF
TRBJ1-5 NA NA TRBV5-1 TGCGCCAGCAGCTTGGTTCCACAAAATCAGCCCCAGCATTTT CASSLVPQNQPQHF
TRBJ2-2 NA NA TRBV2 TGTGCCAGCAATCTCAGATCGAACACCGGGGAGCTGTTTTTT CASNLRSNTGELFF
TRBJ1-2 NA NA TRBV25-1 TGTGCCAGCAGTGAATACGACGAGGGATACGATGGCTACACCTTC CASSEYDEGYDGYTF
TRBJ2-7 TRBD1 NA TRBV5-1 TGCGCCAGCAGCTTGACAGGGGACGGCTACGAGCAGTACTTC CASSLTGDGYEQYF
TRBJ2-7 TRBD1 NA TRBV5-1 TGCGCCAGCAGCTTGGGGTCAACAGGGGGCTCCTACGAGCAGTACTTC CASSLGSTGGSYEQYF
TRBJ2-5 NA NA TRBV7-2 TGTGCCAGCAGCCCGCGGGACAGCCTAATAAAGACCCAGTACTTC CASSPRDSLIKTQYF
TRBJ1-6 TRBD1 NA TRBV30 TGTGCCTGGTGGACAGGCCTTTCACCCCTCCACTTT CAWWTGLSPLHF
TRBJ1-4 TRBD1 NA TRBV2 TGTGCCAGCAGTGGGCGCAGGGGGCGTGATGAAAAACTGTTTTTT CASSGRRGRDEKLFF
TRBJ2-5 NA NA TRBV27 TGTGCCAGCAGTCCATACCTAACGGGGGGCCGAAAGACCCAGTACTTC CASSPYLTGGRKTQYF
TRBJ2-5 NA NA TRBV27 TGTGCCAGCAGTTTATCGGGCTCCTGGGAAGAGACCCAGTACTTC CASSLSGSWEETQYF
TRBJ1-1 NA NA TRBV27 TGTGCCAGCAGTTTACAGGGTCCGAGGTACACTGAAGCTTTCTTT CASSLQGPRYTEAFF
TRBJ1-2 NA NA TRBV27 TGTGCCAGCAGGCCGGGCGGTGCCGGGGTGAGTGGAGGCTACACCTTC CASRPGGAGVSGGYTF
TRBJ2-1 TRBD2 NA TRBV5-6 TGTGCCAGCAGCTGGGAGACTAGCGGGGGACCCAACTCCTACAATGAGCAGTTCTTC CASSWETSGGPNSYNEQFF
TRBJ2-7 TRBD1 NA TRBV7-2 TGTGCCAGCAGCACCGGGACAGGGGCGACGTACGAGCAGTACTTC CASSTGTGATYEQYF
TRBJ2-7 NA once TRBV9 TGTGCCAGCAGCGTTGGTACAGGCTCGACCTACGAGCAGTACTTC CASSVGTGSTYEQYF
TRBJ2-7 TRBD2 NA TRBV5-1 TGCGCCAGCAGCCAAGATCCTAGCGGGGCTACCGAGCAGTACTTC CASSQDPSGATEQYF
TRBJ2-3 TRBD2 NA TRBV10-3 TGTGCCATCGCACCTAGCGGGGGGGGCACAGATACGCAGTATTTT CAIAPSGGGTDTQYF
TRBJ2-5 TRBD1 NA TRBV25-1 TGTGCCAGCAGTGCCGGACAGGGAGTAGCGGAGACCCAGTACTTC CASSAGQGVAETQYF
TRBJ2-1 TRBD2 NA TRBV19 TGTGCCAGTAGTATCCTAGCGGGGGCAACTTACAATGAGCAGTTCTTC CASSILAGATYNEQFF
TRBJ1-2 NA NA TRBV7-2 TGTGCCAGCAGCTTAGCTGAGGGCGATACCTATGGCCACACCTTC CASSLAEGDTYGHTF
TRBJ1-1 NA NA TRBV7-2 TGTGCCAGCAGTTCGGACAGGAACACTGAAGCTTTCTTT CASSSDRNTEAFF
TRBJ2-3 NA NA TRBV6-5 TGTGCCAGCAGTTACTACGGAGATACGCAGTATTTT CASSYYGDTQYF
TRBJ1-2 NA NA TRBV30 TGTGCCTGGAGAGGGGGGGCCCCTTACTATGGCTACACCTTC CAWRGGAPYYGYTF
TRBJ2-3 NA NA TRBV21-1 TGTGCCAGCAGCAAAGCGCTTTTGGGCAGAGGGCCAGATACGCAGTATTTT CASSKALLGRGPDTQYF
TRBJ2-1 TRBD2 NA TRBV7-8 TGTGCCAGCAGCCTAGAGGTTGGGGGGGCCTACAATGAGCAGTTCTTC CASSLEVGGAYNEQFF